This T cell receptor beta chain emerged from a study of blood T cell repertoires in COVID-19 (dated by TCRdb to the early 2020s). Regarding the research as a whole: Collaborator samples came from the United States, Italy and Spain and covered acute and convalescent phases of COVID-19. The material from the prospective study consisted of cDNA or gDNA derived from T cells, B-cell-depleted T cells, or PBMCs. The repertoires were released in a freely available public database meant as a resource for research on the immune response to SARS-CoV-2. Samples were obtained from the ongoing ImmuneRACE study (first 160 participants) and from over a thousand subjects provided by 6 global collaborators. HLA class I and class II types, where available, came from metadata supplied by the sample provider rather than from assay-based typing. A de-identified subject ID, COVID-19 status, age in years and sex were almost always included in the sample metadata. Subjects who had been exposed to COVID-19, were actively infected with it, or had recovered from it provided the deeply sampled blood TCRbeta repertoires that made up the dataset.

Broad study findings and their caveats: How much clinical and demographic metadata was included differed by source and by participant, and the metadata was provided uncurated.

One collaborating source in Seattle enrolled patients while the patients were actively infected and followed the patients over time throughout the course of disease. Whole blood was collected in K2EDTA tubes by collaborating institutions according to the institutions' own protocols. For TCRbeta analysis, collaborator samples were shipped as frozen whole blood, as isolated PBMCs, or as DNA extracted from either sample type. From the germline V gene (reference sequence), CDR1 is LNHDA and CDR2 is SQIVND. V and J are trimmed by 3 bases and 4 bases, and the gene matches miss 4 bases of the junction. The CDR3 has 14 amino acids, counting the end cysteine and phenylalanine. The entry retains the CDR3 DNA only, 42 bases that are in frame from base 1. TCRbeta CDR3 regions were amplified from genomic DNA by means of the immunoSEQ Assay, a bias-controlled multiplex PCR. The original pipeline was this. The number of nucleated cells in each sample was estimated by amplification of reference gene primers within the assay. To quantify the absolute abundance of each unique TCRbeta CDR3 rearrangement, sequence reads were collapsed and filtered. Productive Simpson clonality was computed per sample as the square root of Simpson's diversity index over productive rearrangements. TCRdb re-hosts the immuneACCESS table, in-frame sequences only. Its copies lack some clones; in the studies checked, an unresolved V gene accounts for under half of them, and the cause for the rest is not known. That table gives V, J and clone size, and the DNA gave D and trimming. Counted in this sample were about 99,000 clones; about four fifths of them appeared once. Of the sample, around 4.8% falls within the top ten clones.

With regard to this clone: The antigen it recognizes is unknown. No quality values exist for individual bases; no much larger clone is one base distant.

The sample comprised peripheral blood. The V and J genes are TRBV19 and TRBJ1-1, with 8 middle bases fitting TRBD1. The source is a man older than 75 with COVID-19, enrolled during active disease. The CDR3 corresponds to CASSMRQGATEAFF. At the DNA level, the sequence is TGTGCCAGTAGTATGCGTCAGGGGGCCACTGAAGCTTTCTTT.